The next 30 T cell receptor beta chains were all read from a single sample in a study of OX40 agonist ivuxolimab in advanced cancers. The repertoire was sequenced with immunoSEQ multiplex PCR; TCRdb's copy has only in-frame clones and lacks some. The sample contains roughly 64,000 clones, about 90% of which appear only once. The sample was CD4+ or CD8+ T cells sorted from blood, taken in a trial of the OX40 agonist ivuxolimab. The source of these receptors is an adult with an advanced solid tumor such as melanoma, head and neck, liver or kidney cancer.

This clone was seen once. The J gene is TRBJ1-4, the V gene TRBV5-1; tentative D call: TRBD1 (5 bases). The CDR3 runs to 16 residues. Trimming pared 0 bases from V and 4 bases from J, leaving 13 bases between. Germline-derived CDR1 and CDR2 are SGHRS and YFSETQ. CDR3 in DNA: TGCGCCAGCAGCTTGGGGCTCAGGGAGATTAATGAAAAACTGTTTTTT. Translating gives CASSLGLREINEKLFF.

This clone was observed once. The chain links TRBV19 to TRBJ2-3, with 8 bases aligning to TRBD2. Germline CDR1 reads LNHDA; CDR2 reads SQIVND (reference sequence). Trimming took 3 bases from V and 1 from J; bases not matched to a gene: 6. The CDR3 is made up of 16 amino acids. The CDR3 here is CASSISTLAGTDTQYF. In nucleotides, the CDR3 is TGTGCCAGTAGTATCTCCACACTAGCGGGCACAGATACGCAGTATTTT.

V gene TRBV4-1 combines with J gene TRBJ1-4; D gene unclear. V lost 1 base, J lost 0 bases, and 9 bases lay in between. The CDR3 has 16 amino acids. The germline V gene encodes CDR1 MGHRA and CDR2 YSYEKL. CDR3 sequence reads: CASSQVPATTNEKLFF. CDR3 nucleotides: TGCGCCAGCAGCCAAGTACCAGCCACAACTAATGAAAAACTGTTTTTT.

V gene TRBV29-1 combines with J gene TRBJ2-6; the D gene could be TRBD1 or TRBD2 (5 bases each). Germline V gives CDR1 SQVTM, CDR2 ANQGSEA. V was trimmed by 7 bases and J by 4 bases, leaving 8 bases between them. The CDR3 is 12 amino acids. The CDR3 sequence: CSAEGGANVLTF. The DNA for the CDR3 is TGCAGCGCCGAGGGGGGGGCCAACGTCCTGACTTTC. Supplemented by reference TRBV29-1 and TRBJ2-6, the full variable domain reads SAVISQKPSRDICQRGTSLTIQCQVDSQVTMMFWYRQQPGQSLTLIATANQGSEATYESGFVIDKFPISRPNLTFSTLTVSNMSPEDSSIYLCSAEGGANVLTFGAGSRLTVL.

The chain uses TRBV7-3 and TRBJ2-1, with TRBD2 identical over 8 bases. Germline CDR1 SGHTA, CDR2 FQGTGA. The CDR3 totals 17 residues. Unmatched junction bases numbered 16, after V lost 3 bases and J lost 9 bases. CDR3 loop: CASSFEAPGTSPLEQFF. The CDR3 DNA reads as TGTGCCAGCAGCTTCGAGGCCCCCGGGACTAGTCCACTTGAGCAGTTCTTC.

Here the CDR3 DNA reads TGTGCCAGCAGTTTATCGATCGGACTTGGGGATACGCAGTATTTT. It is translated as CASSLSIGLGDTQYF. This chain joins TRBV27 and TRBJ2-3, with D possibly matching TRBD2 (5 bases). This CDR3 has 15 residues. Between the trimmed V and J ends, which lost 0 bases and 6 bases, there was a span of 13 bases. Germline V gene lookup returns CDR1 MNHEY and CDR2 SMNVEV (reference sequence).

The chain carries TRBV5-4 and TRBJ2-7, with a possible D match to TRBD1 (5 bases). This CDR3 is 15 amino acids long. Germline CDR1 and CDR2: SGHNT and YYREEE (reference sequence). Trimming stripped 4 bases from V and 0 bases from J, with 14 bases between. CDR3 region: CASSGEDTYSYEQYF. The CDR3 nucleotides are TGTGCCAGCAGCGGAGAGGACACCTACTCCTACGAGCAGTACTTC.

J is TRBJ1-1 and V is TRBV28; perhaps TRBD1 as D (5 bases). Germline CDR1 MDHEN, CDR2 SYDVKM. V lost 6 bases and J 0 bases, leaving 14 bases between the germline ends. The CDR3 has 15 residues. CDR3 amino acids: CASSPLGGVNTEAFF. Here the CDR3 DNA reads TGTGCCAGCAGCCCCCTGGGAGGGGTGAACACTGAAGCTTTCTTT.

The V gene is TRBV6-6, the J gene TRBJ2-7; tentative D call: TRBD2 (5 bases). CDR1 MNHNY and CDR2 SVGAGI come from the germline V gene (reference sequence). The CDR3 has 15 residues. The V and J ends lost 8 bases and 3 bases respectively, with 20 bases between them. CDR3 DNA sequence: TGTGCCAGCCGCCCCGGGGTAACTTCCATCTACGAGCAGTACTTC. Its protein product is CASRPGVTSIYEQYF.

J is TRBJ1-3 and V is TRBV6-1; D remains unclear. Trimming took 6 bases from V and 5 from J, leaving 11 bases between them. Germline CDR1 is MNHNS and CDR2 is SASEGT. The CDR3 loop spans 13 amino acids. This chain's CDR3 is CASSAGSRNTIYF. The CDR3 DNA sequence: TGTGCCAGCAGCGCAGGATCCCGAAACACCATATATTTT.

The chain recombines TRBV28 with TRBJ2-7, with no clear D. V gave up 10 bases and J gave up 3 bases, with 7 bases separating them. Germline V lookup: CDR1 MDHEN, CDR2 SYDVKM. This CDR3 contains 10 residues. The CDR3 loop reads CATQDYEQYF. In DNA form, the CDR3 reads TGTGCCACCCAAGACTACGAGCAGTACTTC.

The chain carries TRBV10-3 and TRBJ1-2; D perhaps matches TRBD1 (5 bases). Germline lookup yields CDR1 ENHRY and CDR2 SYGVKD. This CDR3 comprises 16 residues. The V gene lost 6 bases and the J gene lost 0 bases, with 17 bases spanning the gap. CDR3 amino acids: CAIREGETVTNYGYTF. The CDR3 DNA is TGTGCCATCAGGGAAGGGGAGACAGTAACTAACTATGGCTACACCTTC.

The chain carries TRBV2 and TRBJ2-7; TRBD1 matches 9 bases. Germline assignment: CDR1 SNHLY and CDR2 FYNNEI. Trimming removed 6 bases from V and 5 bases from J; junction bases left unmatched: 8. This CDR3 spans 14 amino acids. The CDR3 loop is CASSADGTGNEQYF. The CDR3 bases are TGTGCCAGCAGCGCCGACGGGACAGGGAACGAGCAGTACTTC. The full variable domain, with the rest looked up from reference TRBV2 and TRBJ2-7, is EPEVTQTPSHQVTQMGQEVILRCVPISNHLYFYWYRQILGQKVEFLVSFYNNEISEKSEIFDDQFSVERPDGSNFTLKIRSTKLEDSAMYFCASSADGTGNEQYFGPGTRLTVT.

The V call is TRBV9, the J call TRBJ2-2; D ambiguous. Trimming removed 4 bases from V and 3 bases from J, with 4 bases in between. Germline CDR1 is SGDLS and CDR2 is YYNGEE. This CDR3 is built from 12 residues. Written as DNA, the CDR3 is TGTGCCAGCAGCTCCCACACCGGGGAGCTGTTTTTT. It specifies CASSSHTGELFF.

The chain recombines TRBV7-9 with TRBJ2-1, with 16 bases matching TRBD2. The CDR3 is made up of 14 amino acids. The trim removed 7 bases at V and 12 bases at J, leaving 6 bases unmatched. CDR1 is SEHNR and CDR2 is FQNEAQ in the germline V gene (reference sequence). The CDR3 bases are TGTGCCAGCATGACCGGGACTAGCGGGAGGGGGCAGTTCTTC. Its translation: CASMTGTSGRGQFF. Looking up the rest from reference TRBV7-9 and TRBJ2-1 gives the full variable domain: DTGVSQNPRHKITKRGQNVTFRCDPISEHNRLYWYRQTLGQGPEFLTYFQNEAQLEKSRLLSDRFSAERPKGSFSTLEIQRTEQGDSAMYLCASMTGTSGRGQFFGPGTRLTVL.

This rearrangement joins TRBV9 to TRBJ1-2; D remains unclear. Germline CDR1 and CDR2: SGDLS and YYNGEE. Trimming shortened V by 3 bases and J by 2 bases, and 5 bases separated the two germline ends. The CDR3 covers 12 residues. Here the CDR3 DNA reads TGTGCCAGCAGCGACGGGAACTATGGCTACACCTTC. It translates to CASSDGNYGYTF.

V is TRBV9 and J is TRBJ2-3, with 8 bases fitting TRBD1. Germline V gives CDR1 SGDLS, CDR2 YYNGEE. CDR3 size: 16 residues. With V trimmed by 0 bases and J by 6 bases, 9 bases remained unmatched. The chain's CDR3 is CASSVVMAGGGDTQYF. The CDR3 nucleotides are TGTGCCAGCAGCGTAGTCATGGCAGGGGGCGGGGATACGCAGTATTTT.

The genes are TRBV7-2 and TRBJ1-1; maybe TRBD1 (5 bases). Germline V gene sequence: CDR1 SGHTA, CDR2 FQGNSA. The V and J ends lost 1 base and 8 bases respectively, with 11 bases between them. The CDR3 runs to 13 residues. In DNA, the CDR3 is TGTGCCAGCAGCTTAGGGCCAGGGAGGGAAGCTTTCTTT. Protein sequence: CASSLGPGREAFF.

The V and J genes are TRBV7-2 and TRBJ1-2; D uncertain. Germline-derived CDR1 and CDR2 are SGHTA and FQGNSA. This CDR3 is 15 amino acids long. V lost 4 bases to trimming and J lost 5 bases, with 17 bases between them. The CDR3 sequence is CASSSGERRKYGYTF. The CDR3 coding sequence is TGTGCCAGCAGCTCCGGGGAACGCAGGAAATATGGCTACACCTTC.

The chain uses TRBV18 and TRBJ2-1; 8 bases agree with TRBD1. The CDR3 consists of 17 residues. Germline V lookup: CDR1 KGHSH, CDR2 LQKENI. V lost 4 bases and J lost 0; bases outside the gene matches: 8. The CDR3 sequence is CASSRSTGAFSYNEQFF. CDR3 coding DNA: TGTGCCAGCTCACGATCGACAGGGGCCTTCTCCTACAATGAGCAGTTCTTC.

The CDR3 DNA follows: TGTGCCAGCTCACCAGGGACAGCAGAGACCCAGTACTTC. It yields the protein CASSPGTAETQYF. The chain joins TRBV18 to TRBJ2-5; 7 positions match TRBD1. The germline gives CDR1 KGHSH, CDR2 LQKENI. This CDR3 region has 13 residues. Unmatched junction bases numbered 1, after V lost 2 bases and J lost 4 bases.

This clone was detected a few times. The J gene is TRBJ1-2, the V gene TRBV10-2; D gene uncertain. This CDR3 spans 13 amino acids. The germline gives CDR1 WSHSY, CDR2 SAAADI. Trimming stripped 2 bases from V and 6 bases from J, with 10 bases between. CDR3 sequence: CASSESLGHGYTF. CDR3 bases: TGCGCCAGCAGTGAGAGTCTAGGTCATGGCTACACCTTC.

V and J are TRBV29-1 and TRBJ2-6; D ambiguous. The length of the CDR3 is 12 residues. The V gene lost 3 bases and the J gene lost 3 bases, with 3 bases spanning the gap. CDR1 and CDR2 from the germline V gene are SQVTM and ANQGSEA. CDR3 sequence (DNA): TGCAGCGTTGACGTTGGGGCCAACGTCCTGACTTTC. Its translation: CSVDVGANVLTF.

CDR3 amino acids: CASSQEGAIGKQFF. In DNA form, the CDR3 reads TGCGCCAGCAGCCAAGAGGGGGCCATCGGCAAGCAGTTCTTC. The rearrangement uses TRBV4-1 and TRBJ2-1; a possible D gene is TRBD1 (6 bases). Germline V gene sequence: CDR1 MGHRA, CDR2 YSYEKL. The V gene lost 0 bases and the J gene lost 11 bases, with 14 bases spanning the gap. CDR3 length: 14 residues.

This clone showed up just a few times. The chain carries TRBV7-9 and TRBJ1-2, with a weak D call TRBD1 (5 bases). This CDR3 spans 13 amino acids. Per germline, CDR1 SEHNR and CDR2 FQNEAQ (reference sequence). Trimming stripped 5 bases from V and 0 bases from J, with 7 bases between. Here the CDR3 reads CASSGGANYGYTF. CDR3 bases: TGTGCCAGCAGCGGGGGTGCTAACTATGGCTACACCTTC.

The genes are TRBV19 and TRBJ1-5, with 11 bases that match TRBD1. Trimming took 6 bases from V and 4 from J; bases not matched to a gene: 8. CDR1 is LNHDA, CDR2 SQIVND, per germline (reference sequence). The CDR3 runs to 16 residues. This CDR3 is CASRATGTGGNQPQHF. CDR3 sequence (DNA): TGTGCCAGTAGGGCTACCGGGACAGGGGGAAATCAGCCCCAGCATTTT.

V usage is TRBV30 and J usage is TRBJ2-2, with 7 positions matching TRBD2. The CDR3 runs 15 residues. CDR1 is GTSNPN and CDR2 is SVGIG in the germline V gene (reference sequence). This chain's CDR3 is CAWRPSGSGGGELFF. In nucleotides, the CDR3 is TGTGCGTGGCGCCCCAGCGGGTCGGGGGGCGGGGAGCTGTTTTTT.

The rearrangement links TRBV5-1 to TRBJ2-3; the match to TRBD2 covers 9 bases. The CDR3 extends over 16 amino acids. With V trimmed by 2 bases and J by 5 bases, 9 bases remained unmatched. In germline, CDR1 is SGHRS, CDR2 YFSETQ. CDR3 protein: CASSLPSGIAVDTQYF. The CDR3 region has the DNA TGCGCCAGCAGCTTACCTAGCGGGATAGCGGTAGATACGCAGTATTTT.

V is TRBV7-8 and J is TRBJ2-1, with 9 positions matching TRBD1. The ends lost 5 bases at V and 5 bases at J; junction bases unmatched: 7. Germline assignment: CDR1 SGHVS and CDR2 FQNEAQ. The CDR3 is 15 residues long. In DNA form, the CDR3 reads TGTGCCAGCAGCCCGGGACAGGGTTTTGACAATGAGCAGTTCTTC. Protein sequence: CASSPGQGFDNEQFF.

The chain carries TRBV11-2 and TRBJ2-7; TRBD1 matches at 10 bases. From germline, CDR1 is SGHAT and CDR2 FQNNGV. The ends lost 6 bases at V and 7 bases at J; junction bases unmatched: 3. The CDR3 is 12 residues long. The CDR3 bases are TGTGCCAGCAGTACGGGACAGGGGGAGCAGTACTTC. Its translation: CASSTGQGEQYF.